This entry is about one T cell receptor (beta chain). The junction had 5 bases not matched to a gene; V was cut back by 0 bases and J by 0 bases. Germline V gives CDR1 SGHRS, CDR2 YFSETQ. The CDR3 runs 16 residues. The repertoire was sequenced with immunoSEQ multiplex PCR; TCRdb's copy has only in-frame clones and lacks some. In the table there are about 260,000 clones, 84% of which are singletons. The record originates from a study of blood T cell repertoires in COVID-19. About the study: COVID-19 samples collected from the United States, Italy and Spain covered acute and convalescent phases. T cells, B-cell-depleted T cells, or PBMCs provided the cDNA or gDNA that served as material.

The clonotype comes from a human donor in a cohort sampled during active COVID-19. The chain employs TRBV5-1 and TRBJ2-7, with 8 positions matching TRBD2. Sequenced sample: peripheral blood. The CDR3 loop reads CASSLAAGGLSYEQYF. CDR3 coding DNA: TGCGCCAGCAGCTTGGCGGCGGGAGGTCTCTCCTACGAGCAGTACTTC.